Following are 27 T cell receptor beta chains from one sample sequenced in a study of identical twins. TCRdb ran MiXCR on the 5' RACE reads and lists one entry per CDR3 protein. The sample includes hundreds of thousands of distinct CDR3 sequences, 5.5% to 6.5% seen only once; the top ten take around 1.7%. Sequencing input: naive T cells sorted from blood. These receptors were taken from a man younger than 30 in good health.

This clonotype was observed a handful of times. The CDR3 protein is CASSHGKAGEQFF. CDR3 in DNA: TGTGCCAGCAGCCACGGGAAAGCGGGAGAGCAGTTCTTC. This rearrangement joins TRBV7-6 to TRBJ2-1; the match to TRBD2 covers 7 bases. This CDR3 has 13 amino acids. V shed 5 bases, J shed 10 bases, and the junction held 8 bases outside the gene matches. Germline V gene sequence: CDR1 SGHVS, CDR2 FNYEAQ.

This clonotype came up a few times. This chain connects TRBV12-3 or TRBV12-4 to TRBJ2-2; the match to TRBD1 covers 8 bases. V dropped 6 bases and J dropped 6; count of bases not matched to a gene: 12. The CDR3 has 16 amino acids. The CDR3 sequence is CASRYIRGQLAGELFF. The CDR3 DNA sequence: TGTGCCAGCAGATATATCAGGGGGCAATTAGCCGGGGAGCTGTTTTTT.

This sequence joins TRBV19 and TRBJ2-2; possibly TRBD2 for D (6 bases). The germline gives CDR1 LNHDA, CDR2 SQIVND (reference sequence). This CDR3 is built from 18 residues. V lost 6 bases, J lost 0 bases, and 20 bases lay in between. CDR3 amino acids: CASSQPKFLATNTGELFF. For the CDR3, the DNA is TGTGCCAGTAGCCAGCCGAAATTTCTAGCGACGAACACCGGGGAGCTGTTTTTT. Based on the CDR3 plus reference TRBV19 and TRBJ2-2, the full variable domain is DGGITQSPKYLFRKEGQNVTLSCEQNLNHDAMYWYRQDPGQGLRLIYYSQIVNDFQKGDIAEGYSVSREKKESFPLTVTSAQKNPTAFYLCASSQPKFLATNTGELFFGEGSRLTVL.

This clonotype was detected only a few times. V usage is TRBV7-2 and J usage is TRBJ2-5; 8 bases match TRBD1. This CDR3 region has 15 residues. CDR1 and CDR2 from the germline V gene are SGHTA and FQGNSA. The J segment lost 5 bases and the V segment lost 7 bases, leaving 12 bases of the junction unmatched. In nucleotides, the CDR3 is TGTGCCAGCACCCCCTCCATTAGGACAGGGGAGACCCAGTACTTC. Translated: CASTPSIRTGETQYF.

J is TRBJ1-3 and V is TRBV5-6; unclear D gene. The germline V and J ends were trimmed by 2 bases and 0 bases, with 9 bases remaining between them. The CDR3 contains 15 residues. Germline V CDR1 and CDR2: SGHDT, YYEEEE. The CDR3 reads CASSLPAGSGNTIYF. CDR3 DNA: TGTGCCAGCAGCTTACCCGCGGGCTCTGGAAACACCATATATTTT.

At least ten counts were recorded for this clonotype. The V and J genes are TRBV5-1 and TRBJ2-1, with D hard to call. V lost 2 bases and J lost 8, with 14 bases in between. The CDR3 covers 14 residues. Germline CDR1 and CDR2: SGHRS and YFSETQ. The CDR3 loop reads CASSFVGVEDEQFF. The CDR3 DNA reads as TGCGCCAGCAGCTTCGTTGGCGTTGAAGATGAGCAGTTCTTC. The full variable domain, completed using reference TRBV5-1 and TRBJ2-1, is KAGVTQTPRYLIKTRGQQVTLSCSPISGHRSVSWYQQTPGQGLQFLFEYFSETQRNKGNFPGRFSGRQFSNSRSEMNVSTLELGDSALYLCASSFVGVEDEQFFGPGTRLTVL.

This clonotype was seen only a few times. V usage is TRBV28 and J usage is TRBJ1-6, with TRBD1 matching 7 bases. This CDR3 contains 15 residues. The V and J ends lost 3 bases and 5 bases, in that order; junction bases with no gene match: 4. Germline values: CDR1 MDHEN, CDR2 SYDVKM. The chain's CDR3 is CASSFGTANNSPLHF. CDR3 bases: TGTGCCAGCAGTTTCGGGACAGCAAATAATTCACCCCTCCACTTT. The whole variable domain, filled in from reference TRBV28 and TRBJ1-6, reads DVKVTQSSRYLVKRTGEKVFLECVQDMDHENMFWYRQDPGLGLRLIYFSYDVKMKEKGDIPEGYSVSREKKERFSLILESASTNQTSMYLCASSFGTANNSPLHFGNGTRLTVT.

This clonotype showed up many times. The chain joins TRBV29-1 to TRBJ2-7; TRBD2 aligns across 7 bases. CDR1 SQVTM and CDR2 ANQGSEA come from the germline V gene. The trim removed 0 bases at V and 7 bases at J, leaving 15 bases unmatched. The CDR3 has 16 residues. The CDR3: CSVEDGASGPLGEQYF. As DNA, the CDR3 is TGCAGCGTTGAAGATGGGGCTAGCGGACCCCTGGGGGAGCAGTACTTC.

V and J are TRBV7-2 and TRBJ1-6; D is unclear. The V end lost 3 bases, the J end lost 8 bases, and 5 bases lay between the germline ends. Germline V gene lookup returns CDR1 SGHTA and CDR2 FQGNSA. The CDR3 length is 12 residues. CDR3 region: CASSFADSPLHF. CDR3 DNA sequence: TGTGCCAGCAGCTTCGCCGATTCACCCCTCCACTTT.

Many counts were recorded for this clonotype. This sequence joins TRBV29-1 and TRBJ2-1; TRBD2 agrees at 9 bases. Germline CDR1 SQVTM, CDR2 ANQGSEA. V trimming: 6 bases; J trimming: 5 bases; junction bases outside the gene matches: 11. The CDR3 spans 15 residues. The CDR3 spells CSVTLSGSRNNEQFF. In DNA, the CDR3 is TGCAGCGTGACCCTTAGCGGGAGTCGAAACAATGAGCAGTTCTTC.

V and J are TRBV14 and TRBJ2-2, with 8 bases matching TRBD1. The ends lost 4 bases at V and 13 bases at J; junction bases unmatched: 5. Germline V gene lookup returns CDR1 SGHDN and CDR2 FVKESK. The CDR3 is made up of 12 amino acids. The CDR3 DNA follows: TGTGCCAGCAGCCCCAGGGGGCTAGCGCTGTTTTTT. Translated: CASSPRGLALFF.

The chain joins TRBV7-2 to TRBJ2-7; the match to TRBD2 covers 13 bases. Trimming took 5 bases from V and 3 from J; bases not matched to a gene: 4. Germline loops: CDR1 SGHTA, CDR2 FQGNSA. The CDR3 extends over 15 amino acids. The CDR3 here is CASSRGTSGIYEQYF. The CDR3 DNA follows: TGTGCCAGCAGCAGGGGGACTAGCGGGATCTACGAGCAGTACTTC.

This clonotype was detected many times. This rearrangement joins TRBV3-1 to TRBJ1-5; 7 bases line up with TRBD1. Germline CDR1 and CDR2: LGHDT and YNNKEL (reference sequence). The junction had 4 bases not matched to a gene; V was cut back by 3 bases and J by 5 bases. The CDR3 length is 14 residues. This CDR3 is CASSQRQGYQPQHF. The CDR3 coding sequence is TGTGCCAGCAGCCAGAGACAGGGATATCAGCCCCAGCATTTT.

This clonotype has ten or more counts. V usage is TRBV4-1 and J usage is TRBJ1-4; 11 positions agree with TRBD1. This CDR3 region has 15 residues. J lost 6 bases, V lost 4 bases, and 4 bases had no gene match. The germline V gene has CDR1 MGHRA and CDR2 YSYEKL. CDR3 bases: TGCGCCAGCAGCCCGACGGGACAGGGGGATGAAAAACTGTTTTTT. It translates to CASSPTGQGDEKLFF.

This clonotype was observed a handful of times. This chain joins TRBV27 and TRBJ2-4, with D perhaps matching TRBD2 (6 bases). The V gene lost 5 bases and the J gene lost 10 bases, with 24 bases spanning the gap. This CDR3 spans 16 amino acids. Germline V gene sequence: CDR1 MNHEY, CDR2 SMNVEV (reference sequence). As DNA, the CDR3 is TGTGCCAGCAGTGCTGCCGGGACTCACCCCCTTGGAATTCAGTACTTC. Translated, it gives CASSAAGTHPLGIQYF.

This clonotype showed up just a few times. The chain is built from TRBV3-1 and TRBJ2-2; TRBD1 matches at 7 bases. In germline, CDR1 is LGHDT, CDR2 YNNKEL (reference sequence). V shed 0 bases and J 2 bases; nucleotides not matched to a gene: 3. The CDR3 is made up of 16 amino acids. The CDR3 spells CASSQEGQINTGELFF. The CDR3 nucleotides are TGTGCCAGCAGCCAAGAGGGACAGATAAACACCGGGGAGCTGTTTTTT.

The J gene is TRBJ2-2, the V gene TRBV9, with 16 bases that match TRBD2. Unmatched junction bases numbered 8, after V lost 3 bases and J lost 6 bases. The CDR3 has 18 amino acids. CDR1 and CDR2 (germline): SGDLS, YYNGEE. The CDR3 DNA reads as TGTGCCAGCAGCGGGACAGGGGGACTAGCGGGAGGGTCCGGGGAGCTGTTTTTT. Protein sequence: CASSGTGGLAGGSGELFF.

The chain recombines TRBV7-8 with TRBJ2-5, with D hard to call. This CDR3 has 15 residues. Deletions cut 5 bases from V and 2 bases from J, with 15 bases between. Germline values: CDR1 SGHVS, CDR2 FQNEAQ. CDR3 in DNA: TGTGCCAGCAGCATGGCCTCCCGGTTACAAGAGACCCAGTACTTC. Amino acids: CASSMASRLQETQYF.

The V gene is TRBV20-1, the J gene TRBJ2-2; 12 bases are a match to TRBD2. Germline values: CDR1 DFQATT, CDR2 SNEGSKA (reference sequence). This CDR3 contains 17 residues. The V gene end was trimmed by 1 base and the J gene end by 4 bases; junction bases not matched to a gene: 7. The CDR3 loop reads CSARGPRLAGVTGELFF. The CDR3 nucleotides read TGCAGTGCTAGAGGCCCCCGACTAGCGGGAGTCACCGGGGAGCTGTTTTTT.

This clonotype was seen repeatedly, ten times or more. The chain joins TRBV29-1 to TRBJ2-5; weak D call: TRBD2 (6 bases). The ends were cut back, 6 bases at V and 4 bases at J, with 15 bases in the middle. The CDR3 loop spans 13 amino acids. CDR1 is SQVTM, CDR2 ANQGSEA, per germline. CDR3 protein: CSVTAGPPETQYF. As DNA, the CDR3 is TGCAGCGTCACTGCGGGGCCACCAGAGACCCAGTACTTC.

This clonotype was picked up many times. The V call is TRBV10-3, the J call TRBJ2-7; no clear D. CDR1 is ENHRY and CDR2 is SYGVKD in the germline V gene. Trimming removed 3 bases from V and 9 bases from J, with 15 bases in between. This CDR3 spans 13 amino acids. The CDR3 nucleotides are TGTGCCATCAGTGACGTAGGCCAGTTTGGGCAGTACTTC. This encodes CAISDVGQFGQYF.

This clonotype was counted between two and nine times. This chain uses TRBV12-3 or TRBV12-4 with TRBJ2-1, with 15 bases that match TRBD2. The ends lost 8 bases at V and 8 bases at J; junction bases unmatched: 10. The CDR3 consists of 16 residues. The CDR3 DNA follows: TGTGCCAGCCGGACTAGCGGGAGGGCCGAGGTGGATGAGCAGTTCTTC. It yields the protein CASRTSGRAEVDEQFF.

The V and J genes are TRBV5-5 and TRBJ2-2; D gene uncertain. V was cut by 0 bases and J by 3 bases, with 9 bases left in between. The CDR3 length is 15 residues. Germline values: CDR1 SGHKS, CDR2 YYEKEE (reference sequence). CDR3 in DNA: TGTGCCAGCAGCTTGGCCGCCAGATACACCGGGGAGCTGTTTTTT. It translates to CASSLAARYTGELFF.

The table lists this clonotype with a few counts. The chain employs TRBV7-9 and TRBJ2-7; 9 bases map to TRBD1. J was trimmed by 2 bases and V by 6 bases; bases with no gene match: 5. This CDR3 region has 14 residues. Germline CDR1 SEHNR, CDR2 FQNEAQ (reference sequence). CDR3 nucleotides: TGTGCCAGCAGTGCCGGGACAGGGCCCTACGAGCAGTACTTC. This sequence encodes CASSAGTGPYEQYF. Full variable domain (outside the CDR3, taken from reference TRBV7-9 and TRBJ2-7): DTGVSQNPRHKITKRGQNVTFRCDPISEHNRLYWYRQTLGQGPEFLTYFQNEAQLEKSRLLSDRFSAERPKGSFSTLEIQRTEQGDSAMYLCASSAGTGPYEQYFGPGTRLTVT.

This clonotype was picked up many times. The rearrangement links TRBV20-1 to TRBJ2-3; 8 bases fit TRBD2. This CDR3 is built from 12 residues. CDR1 is DFQATT, CDR2 SNEGSKA, per germline (reference sequence). The CDR3 reads CSPGLDKDTQYF. The DNA of the CDR3 is TGCAGCCCGGGACTAGATAAAGATACGCAGTATTTT.

The V call is TRBV18, the J call TRBJ2-1; D is possibly TRBD2 (5 bases). The CDR3 length is 15 residues. The germline CDR1 and CDR2 sequences are KGHSH and LQKENI. The germline V and J ends were trimmed by 5 bases and 0 bases, with 11 bases remaining between them. The CDR3 sequence: CASSSIGSSYNEQFF. CDR3 nucleotide sequence: TGTGCCAGCTCATCCATAGGGAGCTCCTACAATGAGCAGTTCTTC.

This clonotype has at least ten counts. The chain joins TRBV9 to TRBJ2-1; D remains unclear. V lost 0 bases, J lost 0 bases, and 10 bases lay in between. The length of the CDR3 is 16 residues. CDR1 is SGDLS and CDR2 is YYNGEE in the germline V gene. Here the CDR3 DNA reads TGTGCCAGCAGCGTAGGTGAAGTCAGCTCCTACAATGAGCAGTTCTTC. As protein: CASSVGEVSSYNEQFF.